The 5 T cell receptor beta chains below were found in one sample sequenced in a study of tumor-infiltrating lymphocytes in primary liver carcinoma. The template, around 520 ng total RNA, yielded TCR beta cDNA made with a constant-region primer. Three-round nested multiplex PCR performed with slightly modified ARM-PCR produced the TCR beta libraries. It was with TRBV1-TRBV30 forward primers and a C-beta reverse primer that the first two PCR rounds were run, at about 9 cycles each. TCRdb processed the multiplex PCR reads anew with MiXCR; each CDR3 protein has one entry. The sample gives about 180,000 distinct CDR3 sequences, over 45% of which show up once; around 74% is in the top ten. Unsorted whole blood yielded blood RNA, and germline DNA was extracted as well. The sample consisted of peripheral blood. Receptors were obtained from a man in his forties with primary liver carcinoma and hepatitis B virus infection.

Concerning this clonotype itself: The junction shows a germline mismatch at one end, possibly a read error. The chain couples TRBV29-1 to TRBJ1-2; D remains unclear. The CDR3 spans 14 residues. Germline V gene data show CDR1 as SQVTM and CDR2 as ANQGSEA. The CDR3 DNA reads as TGCTGCGTCCTTCGACGCCCAGCTAACTATGGCTACACCTTC. This translates into CCVLRRPANYGYTF.

This clonotype was seen only a few times. The chain has TRBV28 and TRBJ1-1; 8 nucleotides agree with TRBD1. CDR1 is MDHEN and CDR2 is SYDVKM in the germline V gene. This CDR3 contains 14 residues. The V and J ends lost 4 bases and 9 bases, in that order; junction bases with no gene match: 10. Here the CDR3 DNA reads TGTGCCAGCAGTTCAGGGGGCTTTCCTGGTAAAGCTTTCTTT. As protein: CASSSGGFPGKAFF.

In regard to this clonotype: One junction end does not reproduce the germline sequence, and a read error may be involved. This chain links TRBV5-6 with TRBJ2-5; no reliable D call. This CDR3 has 12 residues. The germline CDR1 and CDR2 sequences are SGHDT and YYEEEE. This chain's CDR3 is CASSLPQETQCF. The CDR3 DNA follows: TGTGCCAGCAGCTTGCCCCAAGAGACTCAGTGCTTC.

At least ten counts were recorded for this clonotype. The chain couples TRBV6-6 to TRBJ2-7; the D gene is possibly TRBD1 (6 bases). Trimming shortened V by 5 bases and J by 0 bases, and 8 bases separated the two germline ends. The CDR3 length is 13 residues. Per germline, CDR1 MNHNY and CDR2 SVGAGI (reference sequence). The DNA for the CDR3 is TGTGCCAGCAGTAAGGGACACTCCTACGAGCAGTACTTC. Its protein product is CASSKGHSYEQYF.

This chain uses TRBV6-1 with TRBJ1-1; D is unresolved. The V end was cut by 2 bases, the J end by 4 bases, with 11 bases between. The CDR3 length is 14 residues. CDR1 MNHNS and CDR2 SASEGT come from the germline V gene. CDR3 residues: CASSEHPVGTEAFF. The CDR3 DNA reads as TGTGCCAGCAGTGAACATCCGGTTGGCACTGAAGCTTTCTTT.